This TCR beta chain comes out of a study of Tregs in tolerant kidney transplant recipients. On this clone: Its antigen remains unknown.

Produced via immunoSEQ multiplex PCR; TCRdb's table is partial and in-frame only. Among about 68,000 clones listed, around 83% were seen once. Study-wide findings and caveats: Expanding Tregs on activated donor B cells appeared to best identify donor-specific TCRbeta clones.

The CDR3 totals 13 residues. The germline CDR1 and CDR2 sequences are SGHVS and FNYEAQ. Trimming took off 8 bases at V and 0 bases at J, with 10 bases between the two ends. This sequence joins TRBV7-6 and TRBJ1-1; D remains unclear. Sequencing used CD4+ T cells from blood. The sequence derives from a human donor in good health. The CDR3 loop is CASASRVNTEAFF. CDR3 sequence (DNA): TGTGCCAGCGCCTCTAGAGTGAACACTGAAGCTTTCTTT.